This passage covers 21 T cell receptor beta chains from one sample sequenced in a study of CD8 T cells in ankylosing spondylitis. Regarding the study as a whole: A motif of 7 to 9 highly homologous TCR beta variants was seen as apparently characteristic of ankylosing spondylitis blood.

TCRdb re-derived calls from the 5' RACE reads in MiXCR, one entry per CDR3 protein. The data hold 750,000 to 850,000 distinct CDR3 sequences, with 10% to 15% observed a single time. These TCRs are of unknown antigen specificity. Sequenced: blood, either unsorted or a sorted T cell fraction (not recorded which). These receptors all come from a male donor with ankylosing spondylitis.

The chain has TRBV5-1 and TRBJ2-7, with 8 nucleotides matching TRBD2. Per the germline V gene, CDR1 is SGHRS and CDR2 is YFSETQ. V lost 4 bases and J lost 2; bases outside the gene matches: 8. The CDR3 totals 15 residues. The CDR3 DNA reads TGCGCCAGCAGCCCGAGTGCGGGAGGAGCCTACGAGCAGTACTTC. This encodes CASSPSAGGAYEQYF.

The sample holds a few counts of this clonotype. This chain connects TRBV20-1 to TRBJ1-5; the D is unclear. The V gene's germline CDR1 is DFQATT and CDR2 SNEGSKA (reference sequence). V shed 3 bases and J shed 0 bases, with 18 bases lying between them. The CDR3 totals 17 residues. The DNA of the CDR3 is TGCAGTGCTAGCCGGACGCCTCCGAGGTATAGCAATCAGCCCCAGCATTTT. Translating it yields CSASRTPPRYSNQPQHF.

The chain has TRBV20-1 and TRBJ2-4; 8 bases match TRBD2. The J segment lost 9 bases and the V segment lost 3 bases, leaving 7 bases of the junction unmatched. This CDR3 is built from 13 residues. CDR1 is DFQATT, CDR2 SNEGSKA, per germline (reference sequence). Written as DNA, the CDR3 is TGCAGTGCTAGTTTCCGGGAGGGCGGCATTCAGTACTTC. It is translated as CSASFREGGIQYF.

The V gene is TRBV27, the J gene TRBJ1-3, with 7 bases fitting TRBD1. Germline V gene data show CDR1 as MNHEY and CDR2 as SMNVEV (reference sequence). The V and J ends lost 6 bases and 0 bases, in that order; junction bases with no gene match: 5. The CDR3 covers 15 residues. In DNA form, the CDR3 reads TGTGCCAGCAGCCAACAGGGGTACTCTGGAAACACCATATATTTT. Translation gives CASSQQGYSGNTIYF.

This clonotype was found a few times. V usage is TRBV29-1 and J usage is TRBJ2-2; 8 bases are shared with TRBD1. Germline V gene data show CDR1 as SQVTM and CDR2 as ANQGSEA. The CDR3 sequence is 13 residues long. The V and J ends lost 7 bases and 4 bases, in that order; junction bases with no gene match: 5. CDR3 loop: CSARTGSTGELFF. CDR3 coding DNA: TGCAGCGCCAGGACAGGGAGCACCGGGGAGCTGTTTTTT.

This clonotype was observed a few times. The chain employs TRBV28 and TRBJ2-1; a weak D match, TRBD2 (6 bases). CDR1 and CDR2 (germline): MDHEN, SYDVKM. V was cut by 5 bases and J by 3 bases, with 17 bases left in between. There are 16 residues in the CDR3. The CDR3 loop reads CASSPPGASVYNEQFF. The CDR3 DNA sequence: TGTGCCAGCAGTCCGCCCGGGGCTAGCGTCTACAATGAGCAGTTCTTC.

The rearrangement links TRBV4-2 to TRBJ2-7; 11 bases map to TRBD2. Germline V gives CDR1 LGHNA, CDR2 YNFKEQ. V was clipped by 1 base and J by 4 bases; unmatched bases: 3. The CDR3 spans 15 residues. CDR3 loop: CASSQVSGGAYEQYF. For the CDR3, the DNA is TGTGCCAGCAGCCAAGTTAGCGGGGGGGCTTACGAGCAGTACTTC.

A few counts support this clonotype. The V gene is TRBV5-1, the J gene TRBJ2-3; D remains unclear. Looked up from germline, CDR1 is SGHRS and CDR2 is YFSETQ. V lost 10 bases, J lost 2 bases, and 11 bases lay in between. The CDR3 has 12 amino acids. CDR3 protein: CARARDTDTQYF. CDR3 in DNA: TGCGCCCGGGCTAGAGACACAGATACGCAGTATTTT.

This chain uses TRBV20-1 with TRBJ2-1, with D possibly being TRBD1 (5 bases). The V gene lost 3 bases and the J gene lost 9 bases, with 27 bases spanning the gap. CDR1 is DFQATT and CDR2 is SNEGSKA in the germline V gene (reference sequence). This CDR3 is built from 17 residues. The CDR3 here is CSARAPQGLNLQAEQFF. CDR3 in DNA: TGCAGTGCTAGGGCCCCCCAGGGCTTAAACTTACAGGCTGAGCAGTTCTTC.

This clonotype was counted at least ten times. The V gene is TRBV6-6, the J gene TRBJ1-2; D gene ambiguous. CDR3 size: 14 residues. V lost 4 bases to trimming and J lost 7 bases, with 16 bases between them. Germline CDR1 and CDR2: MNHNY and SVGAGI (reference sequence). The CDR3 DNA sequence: TGTGCCAGCAGTTCCCTCTGGGCCCCGACTGGCTACACCTTC. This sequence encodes CASSSLWAPTGYTF.

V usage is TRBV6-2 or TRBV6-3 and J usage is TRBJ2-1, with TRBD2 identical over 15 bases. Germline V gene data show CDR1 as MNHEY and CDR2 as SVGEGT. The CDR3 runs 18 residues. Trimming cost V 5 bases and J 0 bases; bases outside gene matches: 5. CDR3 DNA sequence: TGTGCCAGCAGTAAGGGACTAGCGGGGGGCTACTCCTACAATGAGCAGTTCTTC. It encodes CASSKGLAGGYSYNEQFF.

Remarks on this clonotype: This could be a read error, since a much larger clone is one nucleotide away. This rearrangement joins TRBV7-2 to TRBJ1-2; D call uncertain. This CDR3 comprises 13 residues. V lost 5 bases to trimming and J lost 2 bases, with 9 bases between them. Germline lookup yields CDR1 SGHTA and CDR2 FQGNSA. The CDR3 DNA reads TGTGCCAGCAGCGCGGACGGAAACTATGGCTACACCTTC. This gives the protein CASSADGNYGYTF.

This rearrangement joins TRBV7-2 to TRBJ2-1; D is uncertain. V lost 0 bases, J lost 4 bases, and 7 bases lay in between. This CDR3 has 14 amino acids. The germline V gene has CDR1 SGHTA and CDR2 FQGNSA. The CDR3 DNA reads TGTGCCAGCAGCTTAGCGTTCGGGTACAATGAGCAGTTCTTC. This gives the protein CASSLAFGYNEQFF.

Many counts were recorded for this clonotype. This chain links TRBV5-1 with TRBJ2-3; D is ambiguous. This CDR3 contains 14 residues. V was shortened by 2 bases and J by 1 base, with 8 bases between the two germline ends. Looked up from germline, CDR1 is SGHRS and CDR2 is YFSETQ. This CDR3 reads CASSFRARTDTQYF. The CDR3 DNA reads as TGCGCCAGCAGCTTCCGAGCCCGCACAGATACGCAGTATTTT.

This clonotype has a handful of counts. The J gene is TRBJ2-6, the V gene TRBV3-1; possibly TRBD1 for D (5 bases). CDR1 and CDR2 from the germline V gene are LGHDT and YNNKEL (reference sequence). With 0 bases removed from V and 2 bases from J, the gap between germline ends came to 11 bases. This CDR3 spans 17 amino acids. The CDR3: CASSQDRLGPGANVLTF. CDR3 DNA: TGTGCCAGCAGCCAAGATCGTCTGGGGCCTGGGGCCAACGTCCTGACTTTC.

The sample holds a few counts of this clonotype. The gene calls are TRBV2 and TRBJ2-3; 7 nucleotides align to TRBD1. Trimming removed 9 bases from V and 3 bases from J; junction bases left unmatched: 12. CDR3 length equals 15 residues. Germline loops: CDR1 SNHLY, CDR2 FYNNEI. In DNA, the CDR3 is TGTGCCAGGACACTTACAGGGGAAGGGACAGATACGCAGTATTTT. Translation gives CARTLTGEGTDTQYF.

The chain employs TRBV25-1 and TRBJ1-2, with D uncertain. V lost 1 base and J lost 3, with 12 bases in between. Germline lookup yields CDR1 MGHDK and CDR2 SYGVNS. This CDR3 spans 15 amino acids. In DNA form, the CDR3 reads TGTGCCAGCAGTGAATCGTGGAACAATCACTATGGCTACACCTTC. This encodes CASSESWNNHYGYTF.

The chain's CDR3 is CATSDYTGQPQHF. CDR3 nucleotides: TGTGCCACCAGTGATTATACAGGCCAGCCCCAGCATTTT. The gene calls are TRBV24-1 and TRBJ1-5, with D maybe TRBD1 (5 bases). The CDR3 extends over 13 amino acids. From germline, CDR1 is KGHDR and CDR2 SFDVKD. Trimming left V 2 bases short and J 7 bases short, with 8 bases between.

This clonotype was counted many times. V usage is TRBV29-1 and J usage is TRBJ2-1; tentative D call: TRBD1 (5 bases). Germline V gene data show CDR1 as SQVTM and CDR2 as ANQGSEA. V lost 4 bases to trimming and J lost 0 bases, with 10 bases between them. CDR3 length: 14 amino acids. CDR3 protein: CSVVRGSSYNEQFF. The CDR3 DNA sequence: TGCAGCGTTGTAAGGGGAAGCTCCTACAATGAGCAGTTCTTC.

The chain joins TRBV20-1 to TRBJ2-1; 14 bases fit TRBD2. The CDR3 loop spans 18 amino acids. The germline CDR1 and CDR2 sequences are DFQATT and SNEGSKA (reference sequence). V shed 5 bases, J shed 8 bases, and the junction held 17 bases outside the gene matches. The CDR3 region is CSAQKGGTSGRNRYEQFF. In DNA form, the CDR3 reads TGCAGTGCTCAGAAGGGGGGGACTAGCGGGAGAAATCGATATGAGCAGTTCTTC.

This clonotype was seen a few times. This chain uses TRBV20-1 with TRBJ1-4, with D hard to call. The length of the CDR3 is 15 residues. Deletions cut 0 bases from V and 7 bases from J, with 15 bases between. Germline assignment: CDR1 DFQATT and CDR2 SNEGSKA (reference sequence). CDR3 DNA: TGCAGTGCTAGAGATAGAAGCCGTCATGGTGAAAAACTGTTTTTT. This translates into CSARDRSRHGEKLFF.